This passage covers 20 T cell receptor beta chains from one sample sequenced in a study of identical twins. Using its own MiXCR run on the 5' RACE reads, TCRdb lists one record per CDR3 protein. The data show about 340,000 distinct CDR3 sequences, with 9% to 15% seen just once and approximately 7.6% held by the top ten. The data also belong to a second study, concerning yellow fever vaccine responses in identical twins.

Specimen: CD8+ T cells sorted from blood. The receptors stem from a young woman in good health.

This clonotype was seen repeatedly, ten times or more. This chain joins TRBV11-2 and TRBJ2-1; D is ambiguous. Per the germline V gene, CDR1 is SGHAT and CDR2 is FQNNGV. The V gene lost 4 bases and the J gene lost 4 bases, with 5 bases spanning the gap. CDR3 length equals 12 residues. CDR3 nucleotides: TGTGCCAGCAGCTACCGTTACAATGAGCAGTTCTTC. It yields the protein CASSYRYNEQFF.

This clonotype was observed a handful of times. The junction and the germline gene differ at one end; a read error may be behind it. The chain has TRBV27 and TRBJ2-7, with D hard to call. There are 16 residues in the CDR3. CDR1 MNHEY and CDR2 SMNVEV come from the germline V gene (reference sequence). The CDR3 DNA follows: TGTGCCAGCAGTATATCCCCGCTAGGGATGACCTACGAGCAGTACTTC. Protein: CASSISPLGMTYEQYF.

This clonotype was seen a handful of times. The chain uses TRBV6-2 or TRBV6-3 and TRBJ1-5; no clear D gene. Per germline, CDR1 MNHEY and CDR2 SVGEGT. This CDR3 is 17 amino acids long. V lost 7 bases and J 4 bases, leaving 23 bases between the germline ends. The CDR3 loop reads CASNPLRLGGGNQPQHF. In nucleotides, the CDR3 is TGTGCCAGCAATCCTTTACGTCTCGGCGGAGGTAATCAGCCCCAGCATTTT.

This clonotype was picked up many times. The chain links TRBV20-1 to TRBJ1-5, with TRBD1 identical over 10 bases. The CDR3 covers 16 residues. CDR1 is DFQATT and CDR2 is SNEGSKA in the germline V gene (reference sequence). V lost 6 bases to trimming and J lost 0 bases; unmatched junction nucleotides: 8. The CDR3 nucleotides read TGCAGTGCAACGGGACAGGGGCAATATAGCAATCAGCCCCAGCATTTT. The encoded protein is CSATGQGQYSNQPQHF.

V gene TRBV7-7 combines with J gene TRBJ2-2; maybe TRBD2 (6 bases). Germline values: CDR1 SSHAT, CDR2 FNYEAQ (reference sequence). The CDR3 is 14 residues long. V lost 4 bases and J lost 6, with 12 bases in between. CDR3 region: CASSSHSSAGELFF. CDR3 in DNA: TGTGCCAGCAGCTCCCATTCTAGCGCCGGGGAGCTGTTTTTT.

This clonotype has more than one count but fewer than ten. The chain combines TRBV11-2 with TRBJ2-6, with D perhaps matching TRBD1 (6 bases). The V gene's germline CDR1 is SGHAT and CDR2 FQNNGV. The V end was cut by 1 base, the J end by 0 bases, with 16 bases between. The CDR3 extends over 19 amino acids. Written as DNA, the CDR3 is TGTGCCAGCAGCTTAGGAGGCAGGGGCCCGTTCTCTGGGGCCAACGTCCTGACTTTC. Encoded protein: CASSLGGRGPFSGANVLTF.

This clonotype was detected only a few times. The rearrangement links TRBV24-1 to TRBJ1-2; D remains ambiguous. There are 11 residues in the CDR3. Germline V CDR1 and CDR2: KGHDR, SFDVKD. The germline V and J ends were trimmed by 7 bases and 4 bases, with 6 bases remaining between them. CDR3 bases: TGTGCCACCAGGGATATCTATGGCTACACCTTC. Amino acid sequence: CATRDIYGYTF.

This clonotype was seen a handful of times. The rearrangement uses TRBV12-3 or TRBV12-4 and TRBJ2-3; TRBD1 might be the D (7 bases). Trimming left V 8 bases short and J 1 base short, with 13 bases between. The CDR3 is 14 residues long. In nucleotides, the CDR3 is TGTGCCAGCGGAGGGGGCCGGGGCACAGATACGCAGTATTTT. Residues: CASGGGRGTDTQYF.

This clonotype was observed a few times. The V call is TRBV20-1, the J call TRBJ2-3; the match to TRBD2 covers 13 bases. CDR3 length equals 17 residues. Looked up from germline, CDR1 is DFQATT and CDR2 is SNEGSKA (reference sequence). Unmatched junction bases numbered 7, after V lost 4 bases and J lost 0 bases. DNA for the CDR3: TGCAGTGCTACCGGACTAGCGGGAGTAACGAGCACAGATACGCAGTATTTT. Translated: CSATGLAGVTSTDTQYF.

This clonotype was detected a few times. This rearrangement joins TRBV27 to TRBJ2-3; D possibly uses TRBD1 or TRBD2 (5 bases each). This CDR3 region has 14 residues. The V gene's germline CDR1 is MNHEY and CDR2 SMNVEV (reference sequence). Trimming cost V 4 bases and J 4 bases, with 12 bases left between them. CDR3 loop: CASSSGWGADTQYF. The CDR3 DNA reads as TGTGCCAGCAGTTCAGGGTGGGGAGCAGATACGCAGTATTTT.

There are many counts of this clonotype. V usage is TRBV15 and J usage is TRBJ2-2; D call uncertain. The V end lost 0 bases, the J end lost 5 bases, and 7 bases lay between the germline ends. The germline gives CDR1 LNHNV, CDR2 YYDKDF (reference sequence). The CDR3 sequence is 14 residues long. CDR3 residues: CATSRDLGTGELFF. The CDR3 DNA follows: TGTGCCACCAGCAGAGATTTGGGGACCGGGGAGCTGTTTTTT.

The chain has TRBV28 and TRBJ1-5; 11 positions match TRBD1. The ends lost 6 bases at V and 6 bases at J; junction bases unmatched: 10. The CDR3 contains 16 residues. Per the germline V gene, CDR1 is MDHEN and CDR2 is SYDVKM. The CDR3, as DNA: TGTGCCAGCAGCCCTAGGGGACAGGGGGAGAGTCAGCCCCAGCATTTT. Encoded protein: CASSPRGQGESQPQHF.

The CDR3 region has the DNA TGTGCCAGCAGCTTAGTACTAAGGGGGCGAGAAGTTGAGACCCAGTACTTC. It encodes CASSLVLRGREVETQYF. The chain uses TRBV13 and TRBJ2-5; 7 nucleotides line up with TRBD1. After removal of 1 base from V and 5 bases from J, the junction contained 13 bases not matched to a gene. Looked up from germline, CDR1 is PRHDT and CDR2 is FYEKMQ (reference sequence). The CDR3 is 17 amino acids.

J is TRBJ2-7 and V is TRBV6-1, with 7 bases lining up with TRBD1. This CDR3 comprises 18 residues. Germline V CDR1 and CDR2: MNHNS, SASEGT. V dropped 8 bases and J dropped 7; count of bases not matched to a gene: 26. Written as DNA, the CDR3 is TGTGCCAGCGAAAACCCTGCAACCGGGACAGCCTGGGGTAGGGAGCAGTACGTC. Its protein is CASENPATGTAWGREQYV.

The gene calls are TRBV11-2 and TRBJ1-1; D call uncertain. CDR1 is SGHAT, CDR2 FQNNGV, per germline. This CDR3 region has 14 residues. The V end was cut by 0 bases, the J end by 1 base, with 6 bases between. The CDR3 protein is CASSLDTPNTEAFF. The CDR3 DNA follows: TGTGCCAGCAGCTTAGATACACCGAACACTGAAGCTTTCTTT.

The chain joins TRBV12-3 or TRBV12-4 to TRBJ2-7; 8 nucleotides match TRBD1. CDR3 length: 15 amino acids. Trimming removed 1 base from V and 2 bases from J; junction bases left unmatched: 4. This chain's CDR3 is CASSLERTGTYEQYF. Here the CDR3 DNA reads TGTGCCAGCAGTTTAGAGAGGACAGGGACCTACGAGCAGTACTTC.

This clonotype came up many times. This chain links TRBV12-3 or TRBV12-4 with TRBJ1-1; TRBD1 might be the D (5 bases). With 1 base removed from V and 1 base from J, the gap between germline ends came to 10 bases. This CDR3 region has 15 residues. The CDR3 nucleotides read TGTGCCAGCAGTTTAGTCCAGGGCTCGAACACTGAAGCTTTCTTT. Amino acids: CASSLVQGSNTEAFF.

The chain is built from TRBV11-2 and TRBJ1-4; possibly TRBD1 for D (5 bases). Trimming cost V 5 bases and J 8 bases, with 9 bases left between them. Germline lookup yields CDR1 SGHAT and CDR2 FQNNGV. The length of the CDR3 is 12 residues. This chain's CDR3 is CASSRGGEKLFF. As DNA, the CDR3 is TGTGCCAGCAGCCGGGGCGGGGAAAAACTGTTTTTT.

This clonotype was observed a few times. The CDR3 DNA is TGTGCCACCAGTTCTACGGACAGGGGAGGCAATCAGCCCCAGCATTTT. Protein product: CATSSTDRGGNQPQHF. The chain uses TRBV24-1 and TRBJ1-5; 9 positions match TRBD1. In germline, CDR1 is KGHDR, CDR2 SFDVKD. The V segment lost 6 bases and the J segment 2 bases; nucleotides outside the gene matches: 7. The CDR3 is 16 amino acids.

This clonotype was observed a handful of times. The CDR3 DNA reads as TGTGCCAGCAGCCCATTAGCGGGAAGCTCCTACAATGAGCAGTTCTTC. Its protein product is CASSPLAGSSYNEQFF. This chain connects TRBV7-2 to TRBJ2-1; 8 nucleotides align to TRBD2. CDR1 SGHTA and CDR2 FQGNSA come from the germline V gene. CDR3 length: 16 residues. V dropped 5 bases and J dropped 0; count of bases not matched to a gene: 6.